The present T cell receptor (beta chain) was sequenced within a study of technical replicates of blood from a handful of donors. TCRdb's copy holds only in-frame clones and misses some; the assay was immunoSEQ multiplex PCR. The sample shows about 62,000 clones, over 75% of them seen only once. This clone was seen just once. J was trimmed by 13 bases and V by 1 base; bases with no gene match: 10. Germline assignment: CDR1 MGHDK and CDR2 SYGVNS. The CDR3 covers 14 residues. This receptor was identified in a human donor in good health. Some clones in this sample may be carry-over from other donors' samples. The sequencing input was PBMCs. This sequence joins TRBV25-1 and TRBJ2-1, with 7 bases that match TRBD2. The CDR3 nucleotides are TGTGCCAGCAGTGAATCGGGGACTATTGACCTACAGTTCTTC. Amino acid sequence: CASSESGTIDLQFF.